This T cell receptor beta chain was captured in a study of blood T cells in healthy people across ages. The study's findings and limits: Donor CMV status, an unknown factor, possibly confounded changes in expanded clonotypes. Percentage of naive T cells showed a strong correlation with TCR beta diversity.

Through a sample-barcoded 5' primer and a J-beta primer mix, a second PCR was run for roughly 7 to 12 cycles. Samples each returned at least 2.5 million CDR3-containing paired-end reads. Using its own MiXCR run on the 5' RACE reads, TCRdb lists one record per CDR3 protein. This table holds hundreds of thousands of distinct CDR3 sequences, more than 40% found once. No fewer than 5 micrograms of total RNA were isolated from every sample. V dropped 6 bases and J dropped 8 bases, with 26 bases sitting between them. This CDR3 is built from 17 residues. With respect to this clonotype: The antigen remains undetermined.

Sequencing was performed on blood. V gene TRBV12-3 or TRBV12-4 combines with J gene TRBJ2-1, with D possibly matching TRBD1 (7 bases). The source is a man aged 55 to 70 in good health. The CDR3 here is CASSPEILTGRLDEQFF. The CDR3 coding sequence is TGTGCCAGCAGCCCAGAGATACTGACAGGGAGGTTGGATGAGCAGTTCTTC.